A single count supports the clone carrying this T cell receptor beta chain. Measured with immunoSEQ multiplex PCR; TCRdb has only the in-frame clones, and not every one. The sample holds 49,000 or so clones, approximately 86% seen once. These data belong to a study of OX40 agonist ivuxolimab in advanced cancers. At the level of the study: Ivuxolimab is an agonistic anti-OX40 (CD134) antibody, and patients were treated with it. Subjects had a mean age of roughly 57 years, with a range of 23 to 79; around 83% were male. Earlier anti-PD-1, anti-PD-L1 or anti-CTLA-4 therapy was permitted; 30% to 45% had received some.

Individuals having autoimmune disease history or systemic immunosuppression were not enrolled. Looked up from germline, CDR1 is SNHLY and CDR2 is FYNNEI. There are 15 residues in the CDR3. The V end lost 4 bases, the J end lost 3 bases, and 16 bases lay between the germline ends. This clonotype was obtained from an adult with an advanced solid tumor such as melanoma, head and neck, liver or kidney cancer. This chain connects TRBV2 to TRBJ2-7; TRBD1 might be the D (6 bases). Material: CD4+ or CD8+ T cells sorted from blood, obtained in a trial of the OX40 agonist ivuxolimab. Here the CDR3 reads CASSVAGAAIYEQYF. The CDR3 DNA reads as TGTGCCAGCAGTGTGGCAGGGGCAGCAATCTACGAGCAGTACTTC.